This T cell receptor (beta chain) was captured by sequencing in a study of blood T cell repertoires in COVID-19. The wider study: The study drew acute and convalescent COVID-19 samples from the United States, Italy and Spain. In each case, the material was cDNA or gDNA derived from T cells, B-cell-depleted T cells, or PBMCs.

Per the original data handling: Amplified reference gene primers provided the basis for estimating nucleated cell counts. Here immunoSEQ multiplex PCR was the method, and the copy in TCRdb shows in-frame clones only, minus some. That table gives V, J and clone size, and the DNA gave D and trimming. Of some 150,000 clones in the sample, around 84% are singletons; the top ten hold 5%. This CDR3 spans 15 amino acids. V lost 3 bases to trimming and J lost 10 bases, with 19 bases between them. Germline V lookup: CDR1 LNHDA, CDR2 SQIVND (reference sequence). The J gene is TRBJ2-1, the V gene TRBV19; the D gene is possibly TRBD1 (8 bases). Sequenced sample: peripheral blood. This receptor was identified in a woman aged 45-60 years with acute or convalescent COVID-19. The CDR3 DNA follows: TGTGCCAGTAGTATTCTAACAGGGGGGGACCGGGAGCAGTTCTTC. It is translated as CASSILTGGDREQFF.